Below, one T cell receptor beta chain is given with its context. Antigen specificity is unknown. The data belong to a study of cytomegalovirus exposure and HLA in healthy donors. Overall study context: Falling in the Caucasian-associated ancestry cluster were about four fifths of 398 genotyped donors.

The PCR employed 60 Vbeta primers together with 13 Jbeta primers. Sequenced by immunoSEQ multiplex PCR; TCRdb stores in-frame clones only, minus some. The profile covers 150,000 to 250,000 clones, with more than 65% appearing a single time and 1.5% taken by the ten largest. Study outcomes and limitations: Association of a missense DCLRE1C variant with TCR beta V- and J-gene trimming was reported in a later analysis.

The germline V gene has CDR1 MGHRA and CDR2 YSYEKL. The V and J ends lost 4 bases and 1 base respectively, with 10 bases between them. The CDR3 contains 14 residues. Sample: PBMCs. This clonotype originated in a girl between 10 and 17 years old in good health and CMV-seropositive. V usage is TRBV4-1 and J usage is TRBJ2-5, with a possible D match to TRBD2 (5 bases). The CDR3 DNA is TGCGCCAGCAGCCGGCTAGGACTCCAAGAGACCCAGTACTTC. It specifies CASSRLGLQETQYF.